The sequence of this T cell receptor (beta chain) was determined in a study of CD8 T cells in Susac syndrome. RNA amounts of about 0.5 to 1 ug underwent reverse transcription with random hexamers. TCRdb processed the immunoSEQ multiplex PCR reads anew with MiXCR; each CDR3 protein has one entry. In the table there are fewer than 100,000 distinct CDR3 sequences, roughly 91% of which are singletons. Remarks on this clonotype: The antigen remains undetermined.

The length of the CDR3 is 17 residues. Germline CDR1 reads SGHDT; CDR2 reads YYEEEE. V shed 4 bases and J 9 bases; nucleotides not matched to a gene: 11. Study outcomes and limitations: It was acknowledged by the study that relatively few individuals were included in its TCR sequencing and HLA analysis.

Sequencing of TCR beta was carried out in blood CD8+ and CD4+ T cells. CD8+ and CD4+ T cells were negatively isolated; TEMRA cells were FACS-enriched. This clonotype was obtained from a human donor with multiple sclerosis. Material for sequencing was CD8+ T cells from PBMCs. V and J are TRBV5-6 and TRBJ2-1; 15 nucleotides match TRBD2. In DNA form, the CDR3 reads TGTGCCAGCAGCCTCGGGACTAGCGGGAGGATGGCGGTTGAGCAGTTCTTC. Its protein is CASSLGTSGRMAVEQFF.